This T cell receptor (beta chain) was recovered during a study of cytomegalovirus exposure and HLA in healthy donors. The length of the CDR3 is 11 residues. In germline, CDR1 is GTSNPN, CDR2 SVGIG (reference sequence). V was pared by 8 bases and J by 4 bases, with 1 base of the junction left unmatched. This clone was observed a handful of times. The target antigen is unknown. Study-level findings and limits: The study listed some 160 cytomegalovirus-associated TCR beta chains. It was reportedly the case that the classifier diagnosed cytomegalovirus status with high specificity and sensitivity.

A multiplex PCR was run with 60 Vbeta primers and 13 Jbeta primers. Using immunoSEQ multiplex PCR, the repertoire was profiled, and TCRdb retains in-frame clones only, with some absent. The data hold over 30,000 clones, with less than 75% observed a single time. This TCR derives from a man in his forties in good health and CMV-seropositive. Sequencing used PBMCs. J is TRBJ2-1 and V is TRBV30; 8 nucleotides agree with TRBD2. The CDR3 spells CARGGYNEQFF. CDR3 sequence (DNA): TGTGCCCGGGGGGGGTACAATGAGCAGTTCTTC.